One T cell receptor (beta chain) is described in this entry. The antigen remains unidentified. In the same sample, other DNA sequences code for this CDR3. Germline V gene sequence: CDR1 SGHDT, CDR2 YYEEEE. Trimming left V 5 bases short and J 5 bases short, with 10 bases between. This CDR3 is built from 12 residues. This sample stems from a study of a mutant IDH1 vaccine in newly diagnosed glioma. Whole-study context: The patients received vaccinations eight times, in weeks 1, 3, 5, 7, 11, 15, 19 and 23. Radiotherapy alone preceded vaccination by 4-6 weeks; alternatively, vaccination started with temozolomide cycles.

The sample's time point: week 23, last vaccination. Each dose of the vaccine consisted of 300 ug of mutant IDH1 20-mer peptide, with topical imiquimod. Here immunoSEQ multiplex PCR was the method, and the copy in TCRdb shows in-frame clones only, minus some. The table has around 41,000 clones, about 78% seen once. The TCR comes from a middle-aged woman with glioma. Some clones in this sample may be carry-over from other donors' samples. The chain links TRBV5-6 to TRBJ1-2; D call uncertain. The sample consisted of PBMCs, taken from a glioma patient whose treatment included an IDH1 peptide vaccine. The CDR3 DNA follows: TGTGCCAGCAGGTATCTGTCTTATGGCTACACCTTC. It specifies CASRYLSYGYTF.